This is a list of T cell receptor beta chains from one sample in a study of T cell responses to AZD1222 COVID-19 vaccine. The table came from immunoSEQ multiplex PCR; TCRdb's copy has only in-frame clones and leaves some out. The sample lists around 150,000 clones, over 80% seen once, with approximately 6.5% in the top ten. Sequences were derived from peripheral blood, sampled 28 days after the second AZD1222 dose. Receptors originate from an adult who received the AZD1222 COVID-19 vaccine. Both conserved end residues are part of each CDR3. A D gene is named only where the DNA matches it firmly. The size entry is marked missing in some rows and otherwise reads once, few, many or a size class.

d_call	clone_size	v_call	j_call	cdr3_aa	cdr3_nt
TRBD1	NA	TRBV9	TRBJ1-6	CASSVDRGRSPLHF	TGTGCCAGCAGCGTTGACAGGGGGCGGTCACCCCTCCACTTT
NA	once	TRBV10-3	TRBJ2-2	CAIRSGSGGTGELFF	TGTGCCATCAGATCGGGATCAGGGGGGACCGGGGAGCTGTTTTTT
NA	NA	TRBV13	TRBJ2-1	CASSQEGNEQFF	TGTGCCAGCAGCCAAGAAGGGAATGAGCAGTTCTTC
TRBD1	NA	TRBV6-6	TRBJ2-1	CASSIDRVHEQFF	TGTGCCAGCAGCATAGACAGGGTACATGAGCAGTTCTTC
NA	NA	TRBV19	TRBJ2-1	CASTSASKGYNEQFF	TGTGCCAGTACCTCGGCAAGTAAGGGATACAATGAGCAGTTCTTC
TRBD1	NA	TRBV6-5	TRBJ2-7	CASRHFRDRFYEQYF	TGTGCCAGCAGACACTTCCGGGACAGGTTCTACGAGCAGTACTTC
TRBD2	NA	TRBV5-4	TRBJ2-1	CASSLGGGAYNEQFF	TGTGCCAGCAGCTTGGGCGGGGGGGCTTACAATGAGCAGTTCTTC
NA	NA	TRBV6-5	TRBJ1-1	CASSYSNRIRAFF	TGTGCCAGCAGTTACTCGAACAGGATCCGAGCTTTCTTT
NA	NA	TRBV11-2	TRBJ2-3	CASSLEGVTDTQYF	TGTGCCAGCAGCTTAGAAGGGGTCACAGATACGCAGTATTTT
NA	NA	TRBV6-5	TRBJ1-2	CASRLTGDYGYTF	TGTGCCAGCAGACTGACAGGTGACTATGGCTACACCTTC
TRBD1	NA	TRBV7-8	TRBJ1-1	CASSGNQGAWTEAFF	TGTGCCAGCAGCGGAAATCAGGGGGCATGGACTGAAGCTTTCTTT
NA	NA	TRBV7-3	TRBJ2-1	CASSPGPLKGDEQFF	TGTGCCAGCAGCCCCGGACCTCTGAAAGGCGATGAGCAGTTCTTC
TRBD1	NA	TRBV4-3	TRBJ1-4	CASSRTGTDRNEKLFF	TGCGCCAGCAGCCGGACAGGGACAGATAGAAATGAAAAACTGTTTTTT
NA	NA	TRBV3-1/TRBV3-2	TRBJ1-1	CASSQVVNTEAFF	TGTGCCAGCAGCCAAGTGGTTAACACTGAAGCTTTCTTT
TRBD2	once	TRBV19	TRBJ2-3	CASSASGGVYTQYF	TGTGCCAGTAGTGCTAGCGGGGGGGTGTATACGCAGTATTTT
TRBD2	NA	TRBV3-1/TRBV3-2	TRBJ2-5	CASSQGSAGGQETQYF	TGTGCCAGCAGCCAAGGATCTGCGGGGGGACAAGAGACCCAGTACTTC
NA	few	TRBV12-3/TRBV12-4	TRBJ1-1	CASSLAEGTEAFF	TGTGCCAGCAGTTTAGCTGAAGGCACTGAAGCTTTCTTT
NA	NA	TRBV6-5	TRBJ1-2	CASSYSGTVNYGYTF	TGTGCCAGCAGTTACTCAGGGACCGTTAACTATGGCTACACCTTC
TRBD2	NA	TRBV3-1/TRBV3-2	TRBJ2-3	CASSPRLAGGTDTQYF	TGTGCCAGCAGCCCCCGGTTAGCGGGGGGAACAGATACGCAGTATTTT
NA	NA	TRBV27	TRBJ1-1	CASSSAQLNTEAFF	TGTGCCAGCAGTTCCGCCCAGCTGAACACTGAAGCTTTCTTT
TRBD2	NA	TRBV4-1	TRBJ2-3	CASSQDYGGGPDTQYF	TGCGCCAGCAGCCAAGATTACGGGGGGGGACCAGATACGCAGTATTTT
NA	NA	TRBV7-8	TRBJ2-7	CASSTPTPGEQYF	TGTGCCAGCAGCACCCCGACCCCAGGCGAGCAGTACTTC
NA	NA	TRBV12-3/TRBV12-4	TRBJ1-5	CASSLAPDQPQHF	TGTGCCAGCAGTTTAGCACCTGATCAGCCCCAGCATTTT
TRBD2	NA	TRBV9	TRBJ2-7	CASSVGPRSGGAGDEQYF	TGTGCCAGCAGCGTTGGACCCCGCAGCGGGGGGGCCGGTGACGAGCAGTACTTC
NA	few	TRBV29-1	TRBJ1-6	CSVGEGRANSPLHF	TGCAGCGTTGGAGAGGGAAGGGCAAATTCACCCCTCCACTTT
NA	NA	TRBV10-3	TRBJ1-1	CAIRETGGHTEAFF	TGTGCCATCAGAGAAACAGGAGGCCACACTGAAGCTTTCTTT
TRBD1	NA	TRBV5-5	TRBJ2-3	CASSLQGAGDTQYF	TGTGCCAGCAGCTTACAGGGGGCAGGAGATACGCAGTATTTT
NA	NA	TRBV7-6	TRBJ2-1	CASSSFVNEQFF	TGTGCCAGCAGTAGCTTCGTGAATGAGCAGTTCTTC
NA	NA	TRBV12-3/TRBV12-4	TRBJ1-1	CASSLSGTEAFF	TGTGCCAGCAGTTTGTCGGGAACTGAAGCTTTCTTT
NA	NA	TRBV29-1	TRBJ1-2	CSVDLGGRFGGYTF	TGCAGCGTTGATCTTGGGGGACGCTTCGGTGGCTACACCTTC
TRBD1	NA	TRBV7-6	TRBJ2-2	CASSPRQGANTGELFF	TGTGCCAGCAGCCCTCGACAGGGGGCTAACACCGGGGAGCTGTTTTTT
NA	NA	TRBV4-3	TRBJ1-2	CASSQDRVYGYTF	TGCGCCAGCAGCCAAGACAGGGTTTATGGCTACACCTTC